This T cell receptor beta chain was captured in a study of T cell responses to AZD1222 COVID-19 vaccine. Overall study results and limits: Repertoire collection took place solely once the T cell response had peaked.

In the case of this clone: What it recognizes is unknown.

Sequencing used immunoSEQ multiplex PCR; TCRdb keeps in-frame clones, though not all of them. There are roughly 100,000 clones in the sample; roughly nine tenths occur only once, and approximately 45% lies in the top ten. This CDR3 has 16 residues. CDR1 and CDR2 from the germline V gene are SGDLS and YYNGEE. Unmatched junction bases numbered 9, after V lost 2 bases and J lost 7 bases. The chain links TRBV9 to TRBJ2-1; 10 bases fit TRBD2. The sample in question was peripheral blood, obtained 28 days after the second AZD1222 dose. This receptor was taken from an adult who received the AZD1222 COVID-19 vaccine. In DNA form, the CDR3 reads TGTGCCAGCAGCGTTTACTCGGGACTAGCGATGAATGAGCAGTTCTTC. This codes for CASSVYSGLAMNEQFF. The full variable domain, completed using reference TRBV9 and TRBJ2-1, is DSGVTQTPKHLITATGQRVTLRCSPRSGDLSVYWYQQSLDQGLQFLIQYYNGEERAKGNILERFSAQQFPDLHSELNLSSLELGDSALYFCASSVYSGLAMNEQFFGPGTRLTVL.